The next 22 T cell receptor beta chains were all read from a single sample in a study of PD-1 blockade in classical Hodgkin lymphoma. Every patient had relapsed following autologous stem cell transplantation, and cohorts differed in brentuximab vedotin exposure. The data were produced by immunoSEQ multiplex PCR, yet TCRdb's version contains in-frame clones alone and is incomplete. In the table there are roughly 35,000 clones, around 90% of which are singletons. Material: peripheral blood mononuclear cells (PBMCs), obtained before the second cycle of nivolumab. Receptors originate from a human donor with classical Hodgkin lymphoma.

This sequence joins TRBV5-6 and TRBJ2-1; no clear D. Trimming took 2 bases from V and 7 from J, leaving 13 bases between them. The CDR3 runs 14 residues. The germline CDR1 and CDR2 sequences are SGHDT and YYEEEE. The CDR3 is CASSFPRPGNEQFF. CDR3 in DNA: TGTGCCAGCAGCTTCCCTCGTCCTGGGAATGAGCAGTTCTTC.

This clone is a singleton in its sample. V is TRBV30 and J is TRBJ1-1; D may be TRBD1 (6 bases). Trimming removed 5 bases at V and 0 bases at J, with 10 bases between. CDR3 length: 13 amino acids. CDR1 and CDR2 (germline): GTSNPN, SVGIG (reference sequence). The CDR3 loop reads CAWGGQLNTEAFF. In DNA form, the CDR3 reads TGTGCCTGGGGGGGGCAGCTGAACACTGAAGCTTTCTTT.

This chain uses TRBV5-1 with TRBJ2-7; TRBD1 matches 9 bases. The trim removed 6 bases at V and 12 bases at J, leaving 13 bases unmatched. CDR1 is SGHRS and CDR2 is YFSETQ in the germline V gene. The CDR3 runs to 13 residues. Here the CDR3 reads CASTRDREAWWYF. DNA for the CDR3: TGCGCCAGCACCCGGGACAGGGAGGCTTGGTGGTACTTC.

The chain couples TRBV13 to TRBJ2-4, with TRBD2 identical over 8 bases. Germline trimming cut 5 bases from V and 0 bases from J; bases unmatched to any gene: 9. The CDR3 runs to 17 residues. In germline, CDR1 is PRHDT, CDR2 FYEKMQ (reference sequence). CDR3 amino acids: CASSPAGDGVAKNIQYF. The CDR3 DNA is TGTGCCAGCAGCCCAGCGGGAGATGGGGTAGCCAAAAACATTCAGTACTTC.

The chain uses TRBV5-1 and TRBJ2-3, with 14 positions matching TRBD2. The junction had 10 bases not matched to a gene; V was cut back by 3 bases and J by 1 base. Germline CDR1 reads SGHRS; CDR2 reads YFSETQ. The CDR3 runs 19 residues. The CDR3 region has the DNA TGCGCCAGCAGCTCCCCCGAGACTAGCGGGAGGGTTGGCACAGATACGCAGTATTTT. Amino acid sequence: CASSSPETSGRVGTDTQYF.

This clone turned up a few times. The J gene is TRBJ2-7, the V gene TRBV6-5; no definite D call. Per the germline V gene, CDR1 is MNHEY and CDR2 is SVGAGI. V shed 4 bases and J shed 7 bases, with 17 bases lying between them. This CDR3 contains 14 residues. CDR3 DNA: TGTGCCAGCAGTTCCCCCGGGCAAGCCTTGGAGCAGTACTTC. Its translation is CASSSPGQALEQYF.

This chain uses TRBV28 with TRBJ1-5, with D uncertain. The CDR3 runs to 14 residues. The V gene's germline CDR1 is MDHEN and CDR2 SYDVKM. V was clipped by 5 bases and J by 3 bases, with 11 bases between them. The CDR3 loop reads CASSPHINNQPQHF. DNA for the CDR3: TGTGCCAGCAGTCCCCACATCAACAATCAGCCCCAGCATTTT.

The chain carries TRBV7-3 and TRBJ2-5, with 13 bases aligning to TRBD2. Germline CDR1 SGHTA, CDR2 FQGTGA. After removal of 5 bases from V and 5 bases from J, the junction contained 5 bases not matched to a gene. The CDR3 sequence is 15 residues long. CDR3 sequence: CASSRTSGSTETQYF. The CDR3 nucleotides read TGTGCCAGCAGCCGGACTAGCGGGAGTACGGAGACCCAGTACTTC.

This clone was counted a few times. The chain employs TRBV7-3 and TRBJ2-1, with D perhaps assigned TRBD1 or TRBD2 (6 bases each). Germline V lookup: CDR1 SGHTA, CDR2 FQGTGA. CDR3 length: 15 residues. Trimming stripped 4 bases from V and 0 bases from J, with 10 bases between. CDR3 sequence reads: CASSSGGSSYNEQFF. CDR3 DNA: TGTGCCAGCAGCTCCGGGGGCAGCTCCTACAATGAGCAGTTCTTC.

As DNA, the CDR3 is TGTGCCAGCAGTGACTCGATTTTGTCCGGTTTGGTGGAGACCCAGTACTTC. It is translated as CASSDSILSGLVETQYF. The V call is TRBV6-4, the J call TRBJ2-5; D gene ambiguous. The CDR3 spans 17 residues. The V and J ends lost 0 bases and 5 bases respectively, with 19 bases between them. The germline V gene encodes CDR1 MRHNA and CDR2 SNTAGT.

The J gene is TRBJ1-2, the V gene TRBV2, with D unclear. The CDR3 extends over 12 amino acids. Germline V gene lookup returns CDR1 SNHLY and CDR2 FYNNEI. V dropped 2 bases and J dropped 4 bases, with 5 bases sitting between them. CDR3 DNA sequence: TGTGCCAGCAGTGAATTAGGCTATGGCTACACCTTC. Translated: CASSELGYGYTF.

The chain joins TRBV20-1 to TRBJ2-3, with D maybe TRBD2 (6 bases). Trimming removed 3 bases at V and 8 bases at J, with 9 bases between. Germline CDR1 and CDR2: DFQATT and SNEGSKA (reference sequence). This CDR3 comprises 11 residues. CDR3 nucleotides: TGCAGTGCTAGGGCGGGGAGTACGCAGTATTTT. Translation gives CSARAGSTQYF.

The V call is TRBV9, the J call TRBJ2-1; D gene ambiguous. There are 13 residues in the CDR3. Deletions cut 2 bases from V and 4 bases from J, with 7 bases between. CDR1 SGDLS and CDR2 YYNGEE come from the germline V gene. The CDR3 is CASSVTEYNEQFF. DNA for the CDR3: TGTGCCAGCAGCGTGACGGAATACAATGAGCAGTTCTTC. The complete variable domain, with remaining parts taken from reference TRBV9 and TRBJ2-1, reads DSGVTQTPKHLITATGQRVTLRCSPRSGDLSVYWYQQSLDQGLQFLIQYYNGEERAKGNILERFSAQQFPDLHSELNLSSLELGDSALYFCASSVTEYNEQFFGPGTRLTVL.

This chain links TRBV7-9 with TRBJ2-4; 9 positions agree with TRBD2. V was pared by 4 bases and J by 6 bases, with 10 bases of the junction left unmatched. The CDR3 totals 16 residues. Germline CDR1 is SEHNR and CDR2 is FQNEAQ (reference sequence). The CDR3 loop is CASSSSRLAARNIQYF. CDR3 sequence (DNA): TGTGCCAGCAGCTCTAGTAGACTAGCGGCAAGAAACATTCAGTACTTC.

The V and J genes are TRBV6-7 and TRBJ1-2; a possible D gene is TRBD1 (6 bases). TRBV6-7 belongs to the ORF category, with a function that is uncertain. The V end was cut by 10 bases, the J end by 2 bases, with 11 bases between. There are 12 residues in the CDR3. DNA of the CDR3: TGTGCCAAGGACAGCGGAAACTATGGCTACACCTTC. Residues: CAKDSGNYGYTF.

This clone came up once. The chain carries TRBV27 and TRBJ1-3; no clear D gene. The V gene's germline CDR1 is MNHEY and CDR2 SMNVEV (reference sequence). V lost 2 bases and J lost 1, with 3 bases in between. This CDR3 contains 13 residues. The CDR3 sequence: CASSLGSGNTIYF. In DNA, the CDR3 is TGTGCCAGCAGTTTAGGTTCTGGAAACACCATATATTTT.

CDR3 amino acids: CASSVVGGGSEQYF. As DNA, the CDR3 is TGTGCCAGCAGCGTAGTGGGGGGAGGGTCCGAGCAGTACTTC. This chain connects TRBV9 to TRBJ2-7; 7 nucleotides align to TRBD2. CDR1 SGDLS and CDR2 YYNGEE come from the germline V gene. The V and J ends lost 0 bases and 6 bases, in that order; junction bases with no gene match: 6. The CDR3 has 14 residues.

The chain recombines TRBV28 with TRBJ2-2; no definite D call. V shed 2 bases and J shed 4 bases, with 11 bases lying between them. Germline CDR1 MDHEN, CDR2 SYDVKM. The CDR3 covers 15 residues. The CDR3 region has the DNA TGTGCCAGCAGTTTAACTCAGAAGTTCACCGGGGAGCTGTTTTTT. Protein: CASSLTQKFTGELFF.

This chain joins TRBV15 and TRBJ1-4; D possibly corresponds to TRBD1 (5 bases). In germline, CDR1 is LNHNV, CDR2 YYDKDF (reference sequence). V lost 0 bases to trimming and J lost 7 bases, with 12 bases between them. This CDR3 spans 15 amino acids. The CDR3: CATSRDGGGTEKLFF. DNA of the CDR3: TGTGCCACCAGCAGAGATGGGGGTGGGACTGAAAAACTGTTTTTT. The full variable domain, rest sourced from reference TRBV15 and TRBJ1-4, is DAMVIQNPRYQVTQFGKPVTLSCSQTLNHNVMYWYQQKSSQAPKLLFHYYDKDFNNEADTPDNFQSRRPNTSFCFLDIRSPGLGDTAMYLCATSRDGGGTEKLFFGSGTQLSVL.

The chain carries TRBV5-1 and TRBJ2-1, with TRBD2 identical over 10 bases. In germline, CDR1 is SGHRS, CDR2 YFSETQ. V dropped 0 bases and J dropped 7; count of bases not matched to a gene: 4. The CDR3 extends over 15 amino acids. DNA for the CDR3: TGCGCCAGCAGCTTGGGGCTAGCGGGAGTAAATGAGCAGTTCTTC. Translated, it gives CASSLGLAGVNEQFF.

V gene TRBV10-1 combines with J gene TRBJ2-5; 13 bases are a match to TRBD2. V was pared by 6 bases and J by 4 bases, with 8 bases of the junction left unmatched. Per germline, CDR1 WNHNN and CDR2 SYGVQD (reference sequence). The CDR3 is made up of 16 amino acids. CDR3 in amino acids: CASRRTSGRLVETQYF. The CDR3 DNA is TGCGCCAGCAGACGGACTAGCGGGAGACTTGTAGAGACCCAGTACTTC.

This chain joins TRBV11-2 and TRBJ2-1, with 8 bases identical to TRBD2. The CDR3 totals 14 residues. CDR1 and CDR2 from the germline V gene are SGHAT and FQNNGV. The V segment lost 3 bases and the J segment 7 bases; nucleotides outside the gene matches: 5. In DNA, the CDR3 is TGTGCCAGCAGCTTTACTAGCGGAAGAAATGAGCAGTTCTTC. The encoded protein is CASSFTSGRNEQFF.